The rows below give T cell receptor beta chains drawn from one sample of a study of T cell changes during pregnancy in multiple sclerosis. Measured with immunoSEQ multiplex PCR; TCRdb has only the in-frame clones, and not every one. There are around 95,000 clones in the sample; just over 90% occur only once, and approximately 2% lies in the top ten. The starting material was peripheral blood, obtained after pregnancy. The receptor set was obtained from a female donor in good health, enrolled as a control in a pregnancy study. The CDR3 runs from the conserved cysteine through the conserved F or W. The order of the fields is J gene, clone size, D gene, V gene, CDR3 protein, CDR3 DNA. The D gene is left open where the match is weak. For some rows the clone size is stated as once, few or many, or as a class when expanded; others skip it.

J: TRBJ2-7
size: NA
D: NA
V: TRBV7-9
CDR3: CASARVGGGYEQYF
DNA: TGTGCCAGTGCCAGGGTGGGGGGAGGCTACGAGCAGTACTTC

J: TRBJ2-5
size: NA
D: NA
V: TRBV6-5
CDR3: CASSDRDSQETQYF
DNA: TGTGCCAGCAGCGACCGAGACAGCCAAGAGACCCAGTACTTC

J: TRBJ1-1
size: NA
D: NA
V: TRBV10-3
CDR3: CATGGDPNTEAFF
DNA: TGTGCCACTGGGGGGGACCCGAACACTGAAGCTTTCTTT

J: TRBJ2-5
size: NA
D: TRBD2
V: TRBV4-1
CDR3: CASSQGLAGAKETQYF
DNA: TGCGCCAGCAGCCAAGGACTAGCGGGAGCCAAAGAGACCCAGTACTTC

J: TRBJ1-2
size: NA
D: NA
V: TRBV7-9
CDR3: CASRGNRRGRYGYTF
DNA: TGTGCCAGCAGGGGGAACAGGAGGGGAAGATATGGCTACACCTTC

J: TRBJ2-1
size: NA
D: NA
V: TRBV5-6
CDR3: CASSLSASMSYNEQFF
DNA: TGTGCCAGCAGCCTTTCGGCTAGCATGTCCTACAATGAGCAGTTCTTC

J: TRBJ2-2
size: few
D: NA
V: TRBV4-1
CDR3: CASSESGRDAGELFF
DNA: TGCGCCAGCAGCGAAAGCGGGCGGGACGCCGGGGAGCTGTTTTTT

J: TRBJ2-7
size: NA
D: TRBD1
V: TRBV5-6
CDR3: CASSLGDRGPYEQYF
DNA: TGTGCCAGCAGCTTGGGGGACAGGGGTCCCTACGAGCAGTACTTC

J: TRBJ2-4
size: NA
D: NA
V: TRBV11-2
CDR3: CASRALAKNIQYF
DNA: TGTGCCAGCAGGGCCCTAGCCAAAAACATTCAGTACTTC

J: TRBJ2-1
size: once
D: TRBD2
V: TRBV28
CDR3: CASSPTSDPRIHEQFF
DNA: TGTGCCAGCAGTCCTACTAGCGATCCCCGAATCCATGAGCAGTTCTTC

J: TRBJ2-3
size: NA
D: NA
V: TRBV7-6
CDR3: CASSLDHTSTDTQYF
DNA: TGTGCCAGCAGCTTAGACCATACTAGCACAGATACGCAGTATTTT

J: TRBJ1-5
size: NA
D: NA
V: TRBV5-6
CDR3: CASSRLRGGSNQPQHF
DNA: TGTGCCAGCAGCCGGTTGCGGGGGGGCTCCAATCAGCCCCAGCATTTT

J: TRBJ1-5
size: once
D: NA
V: TRBV7-2
CDR3: CASSLRGNQPQHF
DNA: TGTGCCAGCAGCTTGCGCGGAAATCAGCCCCAGCATTTT

J: TRBJ2-1
size: NA
D: NA
V: TRBV4-1
CDR3: CASSPSGGRTPFYNEQFF
DNA: TGCGCCAGCAGCCCCTCTGGCGGGCGGACCCCGTTCTACAATGAGCAGTTCTTC

J: TRBJ2-5
size: once
D: NA
V: TRBV18
CDR3: CASSPSQETQYF
DNA: TGTGCCAGCTCTCCTTCCCAAGAGACCCAGTACTTC

J: TRBJ2-1
size: NA
D: NA
V: TRBV4-1
CDR3: CASSQLQGGNEQFF
DNA: TGCGCCAGCAGCCAATTACAGGGCGGCAATGAGCAGTTCTTC

J: TRBJ1-3
size: NA
D: TRBD1
V: TRBV5-1
CDR3: CASSLGTGFGNTIYF
DNA: TGCGCCAGCAGCTTGGGGACAGGGTTCGGAAACACCATATATTTT

J: TRBJ2-1
size: NA
D: NA
V: TRBV12-5
CDR3: CASGLVLAGATYDNEQFF
DNA: TGTGCTAGTGGTTTGGTATTGGCGGGGGCGACCTATGACAATGAGCAGTTCTTC

J: TRBJ1-1
size: NA
D: NA
V: TRBV5-6
CDR3: CASSLETAMNTEAFF
DNA: TGTGCCAGCAGCTTGGAGACAGCCATGAACACTGAAGCTTTCTTT

J: TRBJ1-2
size: NA
D: TRBD1
V: TRBV6-4
CDR3: CASNSGSGQHNYGYTF
DNA: TGTGCCAGCAATTCAGGGTCGGGACAGCATAACTATGGCTACACCTTC

J: TRBJ1-5
size: NA
D: NA
V: TRBV2
CDR3: CATRGLLNQPQHF
DNA: TGTGCCACCAGGGGACTTTTAAATCAGCCCCAGCATTTT

J: TRBJ2-1
size: NA
D: TRBD2
V: TRBV4-1
CDR3: CASSLLAESSYNEQFF
DNA: TGCGCCAGCAGCCTACTAGCGGAAAGCTCCTACAATGAGCAGTTCTTC

J: TRBJ1-5
size: NA
D: TRBD1
V: TRBV27
CDR3: CASSPYRGPGNQPQHF
DNA: TGTGCCAGCAGTCCATACAGGGGGCCGGGCAATCAGCCCCAGCATTTT

J: TRBJ2-7
size: once
D: TRBD1
V: TRBV6-5
CDR3: CASSYSGTASYEQYF
DNA: TGTGCCAGCAGTTACTCCGGGACAGCCTCCTACGAGCAGTACTTC

J: TRBJ1-2
size: once
D: TRBD1
V: TRBV5-1
CDR3: CASSSLRDRGDNYGYTF
DNA: TGCGCCAGCAGCTCCCTCCGGGACAGGGGGGATAACTATGGCTACACCTTC

J: TRBJ2-3
size: NA
D: NA
V: TRBV11-2
CDR3: CASSFFTDTQYF
DNA: TGTGCCAGCAGCTTCTTCACAGATACGCAGTATTTT

J: TRBJ1-2
size: NA
D: NA
V: TRBV5-8
CDR3: CASSLVENYGYTF
DNA: TGTGCCAGCAGCTTGGTAGAGAACTATGGCTACACCTTC

J: TRBJ1-1
size: NA
D: TRBD1
V: TRBV6-6
CDR3: CASSSDRVSTEAFF
DNA: TGTGCCAGCAGTTCGGACAGGGTAAGCACTGAAGCTTTCTTT

J: TRBJ1-2
size: NA
D: NA
V: TRBV2
CDR3: CASSLKQNYGYTF
DNA: TGTGCCAGCAGTCTTAAACAGAACTATGGCTACACCTTC

J: TRBJ1-1
size: once
D: NA
V: TRBV5-1
CDR3: CASQGSGTEAFF
DNA: TGCGCCAGCCAGGGTAGCGGCACTGAAGCTTTCTTT

J: TRBJ2-7
size: NA
D: NA
V: TRBV18
CDR3: CASSLRTDEQYF
DNA: TGTGCCAGCTCCCTCCGGACAGACGAGCAGTACTTC

J: TRBJ2-5
size: NA
D: TRBD2
V: TRBV14
CDR3: CASSQDIGGRGPRTQYF
DNA: TGTGCCAGCAGCCAAGATATCGGCGGGAGGGGGCCACGGACCCAGTACTTC

J: TRBJ1-2
size: NA
D: NA
V: TRBV30
CDR3: CAWIHRGYYGYTF
DNA: TGTGCCTGGATTCATCGGGGATACTATGGCTACACCTTC

J: TRBJ2-5
size: once
D: NA
V: TRBV19
CDR3: CASRPNNIQETQYF
DNA: TGTGCCAGTAGACCCAATAACATACAAGAGACCCAGTACTTC

J: TRBJ2-1
size: NA
D: NA
V: TRBV9
CDR3: CASSVGGFSQDEQFF
DNA: TGTGCCAGCAGCGTAGGCGGTTTTAGTCAAGATGAGCAGTTCTTC

J: TRBJ2-7
size: NA
D: TRBD1
V: TRBV27
CDR3: CASSLLGTGFAEQYF
DNA: TGTGCCAGCAGTTTACTCGGGACAGGGTTCGCCGAGCAGTACTTC

J: TRBJ2-3
size: NA
D: NA
V: TRBV12-5
CDR3: CASGRGGYDTDTQYF
DNA: TGTGCTAGTGGCCGCGGAGGGTATGACACAGATACGCAGTATTTT

J: TRBJ1-1
size: NA
D: NA
V: TRBV7-9
CDR3: CASSPGPQGTRSSTEAFF
DNA: TGTGCCAGCAGCCCAGGGCCGCAGGGTACCCGCAGCTCCACTGAAGCTTTCTTT

J: TRBJ2-3
size: NA
D: TRBD2
V: TRBV30
CDR3: CAWTRTGLASDTQYF
DNA: TGTGCCTGGACACGAACGGGACTAGCATCCGATACGCAGTATTTT

J: TRBJ2-3
size: NA
D: NA
V: TRBV5-6
CDR3: CASSPAQGDTQYF
DNA: TGTGCCAGCAGCCCCGCCCAGGGGGATACGCAGTATTTT